This paragraph reports one TCR beta chain. This CDR3 region has 17 residues. Germline V CDR1 and CDR2: KGHSH, LQKENI. Losses at the gene ends were 5 bases for V and 0 bases for J; bases not matched to a gene: 3. These data originate in a study of cytomegalovirus exposure and HLA in healthy donors. Profiling relied on immunoSEQ multiplex PCR, and the TCRdb table lists in-frame clones only, not all of them. This sample has approximately 59,000 clones, with around 93% found just once. The rearrangement links TRBV18 to TRBJ2-1; 14 positions match TRBD2. The sample consisted of PBMCs. This clonotype originated in a young man in good health and CMV-seropositive. The CDR3 reads CASSAGTSGSSYNEQFF. Here the CDR3 DNA reads TGTGCCAGCTCAGCGGGGACTAGCGGGAGCTCCTACAATGAGCAGTTCTTC.